This TCR beta chain was sequenced for a study of blood T cell repertoires in COVID-19. As for the study in general: From the United States, Italy and Spain came samples of acute and convalescent COVID-19. Nucleic acid was either cDNA or gDNA, and it came from T cells, B-cell-depleted T cells, or PBMCs.

As processed by the authors: The assay estimated nucleated cells by amplifying reference gene primers. TCRdb's copy holds only in-frame clones and misses some; the assay was immunoSEQ multiplex PCR. V, J and clone size are those of that table, while D and trimming were read from the DNA. The repertoire holds roughly 240,000 clones, with around 83% as singletons. This clone is a singleton in its sample. This receptor was obtained from a man aged 35-49 years who had recovered from COVID-19. Sequenced material: peripheral blood.

CDR3 loop: CASQAPGTSGRQFF. In DNA form, the CDR3 reads TGTGCCAGCCAAGCTCCCGGGACTAGCGGTCGTCAGTTCTTC. The rearrangement joins TRBV6-5 to TRBJ2-1; 11 positions match TRBD2. Trimming removed 8 bases from V and 13 bases from J; junction bases left unmatched: 13. Germline V gene data show CDR1 as MNHEY and CDR2 as SVGAGI. The CDR3 has 14 residues.